A single sample is the source of the 25 T cell receptor beta chains below, sequenced in a study of T cells in Graves' hyperthyroidism and ophthalmopathy. There were TCR beta CDR3 regions amplified from RNA transcripts. The study used the HTBI primer set for a first-round RT-PCR of the TCR CDR3. TCRdb reprocessed the multiplex PCR reads via MiXCR and lists one record per CDR3 protein. The sample gives about 570,000 distinct CDR3 sequences, just over 45% of which show up once; under 20% is in the top ten. Sequenced: peripheral blood or thyroid tissue (not recorded which). The receptors derive from an adult woman with Graves' disease, either hyperthyroidism or ophthalmopathy (not recorded which).

The table lists this clonotype with many counts. J is TRBJ1-2 and V is TRBV7-9, with a tentative D call TRBD1 (5 bases). CDR3 length: 17 residues. Germline V gives CDR1 SEHNR, CDR2 FQNEAQ (reference sequence). V dropped 4 bases and J dropped 2 bases, with 20 bases sitting between them. The CDR3 sequence is CASSSFRRRQNNYGYTF. The CDR3 DNA follows: TGTGCCAGCAGCTCCTTCCGCCGGAGACAGAACAACTATGGCTACACCTTC.

The V call is TRBV7-8, the J call TRBJ2-7, with 8 bases that match TRBD2. This CDR3 has 14 amino acids. CDR1 and CDR2 from the germline V gene are SGHVS and FQNEAQ. After removal of 5 bases from V and 6 bases from J, the junction contained 9 bases not matched to a gene. CDR3 sequence: CASSPRTSSGEQYF. CDR3 bases: TGTGCCAGCAGCCCTAGGACTAGCTCGGGCGAGCAGTACTTC. The variable domain in full, completed from reference TRBV7-8 and TRBJ2-7, reads GAGVSQSPRYKVAKRGQDVALRCDPISGHVSLFWYQQALGQGPEFLTYFQNEAQLDKSGLPSDRFFAERPEGSVSTLKIQRTQQEDSAVYLCASSPRTSSGEQYFGPGTRLTVT.

This chain connects TRBV10-3 to TRBJ1-2; D possibly corresponds to TRBD1 (5 bases). Germline CDR1 and CDR2: ENHRY and SYGVKD. The CDR3 is 12 amino acids. Trimming left V 9 bases short and J 5 bases short, with 13 bases between. CDR3 amino acids: CAIHQGYYGYTF. The CDR3 DNA follows: TGTGCCATTCACCAGGGATATTATGGCTACACCTTC.

Ten or more counts support this clonotype. This rearrangement joins TRBV28 to TRBJ1-3; D remains unclear. Germline CDR1 reads MDHEN; CDR2 reads SYDVKM. V lost 10 bases, J lost 8 bases, and 12 bases lay in between. There are 11 residues in the CDR3. DNA for the CDR3: TGTGCCACCCTTATTATGGACACCATATATTTT. Its translation is CATLIMDTIYF.

The CDR3, as DNA: TGTGCCAGCAGCTTATTAGAAGTTTCACCCCTCCACTTT. Residues: CASSLLEVSPLHF. This chain uses TRBV11-1 with TRBJ1-6; D gene ambiguous. The CDR3 consists of 13 residues. Germline V lookup: CDR1 SGHAT, CDR2 FQDESV (reference sequence). V shed 2 bases and J shed 9 bases, with 8 bases lying between them.

This clonotype has at least ten counts. The chain recombines TRBV20-1 with TRBJ2-2; the D is unclear. Germline values: CDR1 DFQATT, CDR2 SNEGSKA (reference sequence). V shed 2 bases and J shed 4 bases, with 14 bases lying between them. There are 15 residues in the CDR3. The CDR3: CSARSYLKGTGELFF. The CDR3 DNA sequence: TGCAGTGCTAGATCCTACCTAAAGGGCACCGGGGAGCTGTTTTTT.

For the CDR3, the DNA is TGCAGTGCTAGAGACCCAATTAGCTTTAATCAGCCCCAGCATTTT. It codes for CSARDPISFNQPQHF. This chain connects TRBV20-1 to TRBJ1-5; unclear D gene. This CDR3 is 15 amino acids long. CDR1 is DFQATT, CDR2 SNEGSKA, per germline (reference sequence). The V end lost 0 bases, the J end lost 4 bases, and 13 bases lay between the germline ends.

In its sample, this clonotype was seen many times. The V and J genes are TRBV7-3 and TRBJ2-5, with D maybe TRBD2 (6 bases). The CDR3 contains 16 residues. The V gene lost 5 bases and the J gene lost 5 bases, with 21 bases spanning the gap. Germline CDR1 is SGHTA and CDR2 is FQGTGA. The CDR3 nucleotides are TGTGCCAGCAGCCCCGGCCACGGGACTGCAAGGGAGACCCAGTACTTC. Translated, it gives CASSPGHGTARETQYF.

The rearrangement links TRBV7-3 to TRBJ2-5; TRBD1 or TRBD2 may be the D gene (5 bases each). Deletions cut 5 bases from V and 5 bases from J, with 15 bases between. There are 14 residues in the CDR3. Germline loops: CDR1 SGHTA, CDR2 FQGTGA. This CDR3 is CASSQGPGRETQYF. The CDR3, as DNA: TGTGCCAGCAGCCAGGGACCGGGTCGGGAGACCCAGTACTTC.

The rearrangement uses TRBV7-2 and TRBJ1-2; maybe TRBD1 (5 bases). Trimming pared 2 bases from V and 7 bases from J, leaving 17 bases between. CDR3 length: 15 residues. Per the germline V gene, CDR1 is SGHTA and CDR2 is FQGNSA. CDR3 coding DNA: TGTGCCAGCAGCTTACGGCAAGGGGACGTCAGTGGCTACACCTTC. Amino acid sequence: CASSLRQGDVSGYTF.

J is TRBJ1-6 and V is TRBV20-1; a possible D gene is TRBD1 (6 bases). This CDR3 comprises 13 residues. The germline V gene has CDR1 DFQATT and CDR2 SNEGSKA (reference sequence). Trimming took 6 bases from V and 7 from J, leaving 13 bases between them. For the CDR3, the DNA is TGCAGTGCGATCCCGGGGGGCAATTCACCCCTCCACTTT. Protein product: CSAIPGGNSPLHF.

This rearrangement joins TRBV29-1 to TRBJ1-5; D gene ambiguous. Germline V lookup: CDR1 SQVTM, CDR2 ANQGSEA. CDR3 length: 13 residues. Trimming took off 4 bases at V and 2 bases at J, with 9 bases between the two ends. This CDR3 is CSVGGWRNQPQHF. The CDR3 nucleotides are TGCAGCGTTGGTGGGTGGCGCAATCAGCCCCAGCATTTT.

The chain carries TRBV20-1 and TRBJ2-7; 10 bases fit TRBD2. There are 15 residues in the CDR3. CDR1 and CDR2 from the germline V gene are DFQATT and SNEGSKA (reference sequence). With 3 bases clipped from V and 4 bases from J, the junction kept 9 bases outside the gene matches. CDR3 in amino acids: CSARSLAGVGYEQYF. CDR3 bases: TGCAGTGCTAGGTCGCTAGCGGGAGTTGGGTACGAGCAGTACTTC.

A remark on this clonotype: The junction does not match germline at one end; this may be a read error. The J gene is TRBJ2-7, the V gene TRBV20-1; perhaps TRBD2 as D (5 bases). The V gene's germline CDR1 is DFQATT and CDR2 SNEGSKA (reference sequence). This CDR3 spans 15 amino acids. CDR3 residues: CSARELVSFSYEHYF. CDR3 in DNA: TGCAGTGCTAGGGAACTAGTCTCCTTTTCCTACGAGCACTACTTC.

This clonotype occurred a few times. This sequence joins TRBV28 and TRBJ1-3; D gene uncertain. Per the germline V gene, CDR1 is MDHEN and CDR2 is SYDVKM. V gave up 10 bases and J gave up 0 bases, with 16 bases separating them. The CDR3 extends over 15 amino acids. CDR3 in DNA: TGTGCCACCCAAGATTTCCTCAGCTCTGGAAACACCATATATTTT. Protein product: CATQDFLSSGNTIYF.

Ten or more counts support this clonotype. V usage is TRBV11-2 and J usage is TRBJ1-1; D remains ambiguous. V was pared by 1 base and J by 6 bases, with 6 bases between. The V gene's germline CDR1 is SGHAT and CDR2 FQNNGV. This CDR3 contains 12 residues. The CDR3 nucleotides are TGTGCCAGCAGCTTAGCCCCCGCTGAAGCTTTCTTT. This gives the protein CASSLAPAEAFF.

This clonotype was counted ten times or more. This chain connects TRBV5-1 to TRBJ2-2, with a possible D match to TRBD2 (5 bases). The CDR3 extends over 16 amino acids. Trimming removed 0 bases at V and 0 bases at J, with 9 bases between. Germline V gene data show CDR1 as SGHRS and CDR2 as YFSETQ. CDR3 residues: CASSLVGGANTGELFF. CDR3 nucleotide sequence: TGCGCCAGCAGCTTGGTAGGAGGCGCGAACACCGGGGAGCTGTTTTTT.

On this clonotype: This CDR3 fails to terminate in the conserved phenylalanine or tryptophan, so it likely reflects a read error. The chain carries TRBV2 and TRBJ2-7; TRBD2 might be the D (6 bases). The ends were cut back, 9 bases at V and 2 bases at J, with 17 bases in the middle. Germline lookup yields CDR1 SNHLY and CDR2 FYNNEI. This CDR3 has 14 amino acids. CDR3 sequence: CASLGGENTYEQYL. The CDR3 DNA reads TGTGCCAGTTTAGGAGGGGAAAACACCTACGAGCAGTACCTC.

This clonotype was picked up a small number of times. The chain couples TRBV2 to TRBJ2-7; 13 nucleotides match TRBD2. This CDR3 region has 15 residues. After removal of 8 bases from V and 3 bases from J, the junction contained 7 bases not matched to a gene. In germline, CDR1 is SNHLY, CDR2 FYNNEI. The chain's CDR3 is CASGMGLAGNYEQYF. The CDR3 DNA reads TGTGCCAGCGGAATGGGACTAGCGGGGAACTACGAGCAGTACTTC.

In its sample, this clonotype was seen a few times. The chain combines TRBV6-4 with TRBJ1-1; a possible D gene is TRBD1 (5 bases). The CDR3 covers 15 residues. Trimming cost V 0 bases and J 4 bases, with 12 bases left between them. CDR1 and CDR2 (germline): MRHNA, SNTAGT. The CDR3 bases are TGTGCCAGCAGTGACTCGACGGGGGGTTTCACTGAAGCTTTCTTT. Translating gives CASSDSTGGFTEAFF.

The chain combines TRBV15 with TRBJ2-5; 7 bases match TRBD1. The V gene end was trimmed by 0 bases and the J gene end by 2 bases; junction bases not matched to a gene: 3. Germline CDR1 reads LNHNV; CDR2 reads YYDKDF (reference sequence). The CDR3 length is 15 residues. CDR3 DNA: TGTGCCACCAGCAGAGAACAGGGGCTACAAGAGACCCAGTACTTC. This gives the protein CATSREQGLQETQYF.

The chain carries TRBV5-1 and TRBJ1-2, with a weak D call TRBD1 (6 bases). Germline CDR1 and CDR2: SGHRS and YFSETQ. Between the trimmed V and J ends, which lost 0 bases and 5 bases, there was a span of 14 bases. The CDR3 loop spans 15 amino acids. The CDR3 bases are TGCGCCAGCAGCTTGGATTACAGGGAAGGTTATGGCTACACCTTC. It translates to CASSLDYREGYGYTF.

This clonotype was counted at least ten times. The chain recombines TRBV5-1 with TRBJ1-1; D unclear. The CDR3 totals 14 residues. With 5 bases removed from V and 1 base from J, the gap between germline ends came to 12 bases. Germline V gene lookup returns CDR1 SGHRS and CDR2 YFSETQ. For the CDR3, the DNA is TGCGCCAGCAGGGGAGGAGACCCGAACACTGAAGCTTTCTTT. Translated, it gives CASRGGDPNTEAFF.

The chain employs TRBV20-1 and TRBJ1-5; 9 bases line up with TRBD1. The CDR3 covers 14 residues. Germline values: CDR1 DFQATT, CDR2 SNEGSKA (reference sequence). Trimming took 5 bases from V and 11 from J; bases not matched to a gene: 13. The DNA of the CDR3 is TGCAGTGCTCTACCCGGGACAGGGATGAAGACCCAGCATTTT. Protein sequence: CSALPGTGMKTQHF.

This clonotype was picked up many times. J is TRBJ2-6 and V is TRBV7-9; D is ambiguous. Trimming left V 6 bases short and J 0 bases short, with 12 bases between. The CDR3 is made up of 16 amino acids. Germline loops: CDR1 SEHNR, CDR2 FQNEAQ (reference sequence). CDR3 amino acids: CASRTIRNSGANVLTF. The CDR3 coding sequence is TGTGCCAGCAGGACGATCAGGAACTCTGGGGCCAACGTCCTGACTTTC. The full variable domain, in which reference TRBV7-9 and TRBJ2-6 provide the parts outside the CDR3, is DTGVSQNPRHKITKRGQNVTFRCDPISEHNRLYWYRQTLGQGPEFLTYFQNEAQLEKSRLLSDRFSAERPKGSFSTLEIQRTEQGDSAMYLCASRTIRNSGANVLTFGAGSRLTVL.